The TCR beta chain under discussion was sequenced for a study of T cell changes during pregnancy in multiple sclerosis. Profiled with immunoSEQ multiplex PCR; TCRdb holds only in-frame clones, not every one. The repertoire holds 50,000 to 65,000 clones, with 90% as singletons. The CDR3 spans 15 residues. After removal of 5 bases from V and 4 bases from J, the junction contained 6 bases not matched to a gene. Germline CDR1 reads SGHNT; CDR2 reads YYREEE (reference sequence). The source is a female donor in good health, enrolled as a control in a pregnancy study. The rearrangement uses TRBV5-4 and TRBJ2-3; 11 bases are a match to TRBD2. The specimen was peripheral blood, collected in the third trimester of pregnancy. CDR3 in DNA: TGTGCCAGCAGTTTTAGCGGGGGGGCCCCAGATACGCAGTATTTT. Residues: CASSFSGGAPDTQYF.